The 8 T cell receptor beta chains listed next were all sequenced from one sample in a study of OX40 agonist ivuxolimab in advanced cancers. The data were produced by immunoSEQ multiplex PCR, yet TCRdb's version contains in-frame clones alone and is incomplete. This sample carries some 49,000 clones, 60% to 80% of them seen once, and the ten largest clones take 7.9%. This sample comprised CD4+ or CD8+ T cells sorted from blood, obtained in a trial of the OX40 agonist ivuxolimab. The receptors come from an adult with an advanced solid tumor such as melanoma, head and neck, liver or kidney cancer.

The chain has TRBV6-5 and TRBJ2-5; a weak D match, TRBD2 (6 bases). The germline V gene encodes CDR1 MNHEY and CDR2 SVGAGI. The CDR3 is 12 amino acids. Between the trimmed V and J ends, which lost 6 bases and 5 bases, there was a span of 10 bases. As DNA, the CDR3 is TGTGCCAGCAGAGCAGGGAGGGAGACCCAGTACTTC. Protein sequence: CASRAGRETQYF.

This clone was picked up a small number of times. The V call is TRBV6-1, the J call TRBJ2-7; 9 bases agree with TRBD1. This CDR3 is built from 15 residues. V shed 8 bases and J 1 base; nucleotides not matched to a gene: 9. CDR1 MNHNS and CDR2 SASEGT come from the germline V gene. The CDR3 region has the DNA TGTGCCAGCGCGGCCACAGGGGGCTTATCCTACGAGCAGTACTTC. Protein: CASAATGGLSYEQYF.

The rearrangement joins TRBV5-6 to TRBJ2-6; no definite D call. Germline V gives CDR1 SGHDT, CDR2 YYEEEE. The CDR3 covers 15 residues. Trimming removed 1 base from V and 0 bases from J, with 5 bases in between. The chain's CDR3 is CASSLPGSGANVLTF. CDR3 nucleotide sequence: TGTGCCAGCAGCTTGCCAGGCTCTGGGGCCAACGTCCTGACTTTC.

CDR3 coding DNA: TGCGCCAGCAGCCTCTATAGCGGGTCTTCAGATACGCAGTATTTT. This translates into CASSLYSGSSDTQYF. The chain joins TRBV5-1 to TRBJ2-3, with TRBD2 identical over 7 bases. The CDR3 contains 15 residues. CDR1 and CDR2 from the germline V gene are SGHRS and YFSETQ. V lost 4 bases and J lost 4; bases outside the gene matches: 9.

J is TRBJ1-2 and V is TRBV28; possible D gene TRBD1, 5 bases. The CDR3 sequence is 20 residues long. Per germline, CDR1 MDHEN and CDR2 SYDVKM. The V and J ends lost 7 bases and 0 bases respectively, with 30 bases between them. The CDR3 region is CASTPSLGTLRDPTNYGYTF. The CDR3 bases are TGTGCCAGCACCCCCTCACTGGGCACCCTAAGGGACCCTACTAACTATGGCTACACCTTC.

The chain uses TRBV25-1 and TRBJ2-5, with a weak D call TRBD1 (7 bases). The DNA end is more similar to TRBJ2-7, so the J call may be wrong. The CDR3 length is 15 residues. The V gene's germline CDR1 is MGHDK and CDR2 SYGVNS. The CDR3 sequence is CASSEVEGAWYEQYF. The CDR3, as DNA: TGTGCCAGCAGTGAAGTGGAGGGGGCGTGGTACGAGCAGTACTTC.

The genes are TRBV6-4 and TRBJ2-6; no clear D gene. The V end lost 9 bases, the J end lost 0 bases, and 9 bases lay between the germline ends. The CDR3 is 14 amino acids. The germline V gene has CDR1 MRHNA and CDR2 SNTAGT. The CDR3 loop is CASTLNSGANVLTF. In DNA form, the CDR3 reads TGTGCCAGTACCTTGAACTCTGGGGCCAACGTCCTGACTTTC.

The chain joins TRBV19 to TRBJ1-2; a possible D gene is TRBD1 (5 bases). Trimming pared 5 bases from V and 1 base from J, leaving 8 bases between. The germline CDR1 and CDR2 sequences are LNHDA and SQIVND (reference sequence). The CDR3 runs 13 residues. Here the CDR3 reads CASSPDSNYGYTF. CDR3 sequence (DNA): TGTGCCAGTAGTCCCGACAGTAACTATGGCTACACCTTC.